The clone carrying this TCR beta chain was seen at least ten times. Its antigen remains unidentified. Transcripts of RNA were the source for amplifying TCR beta CDR3 regions. An opening RT-PCR round employed HTBI primers and preceded a second-round multiplex PCR. TCRdb ran MiXCR on the multiplex PCR reads and lists one entry per CDR3 protein. The sample holds over a million distinct CDR3 sequences, less than 45% seen once. Germline V lookup: CDR1 ENHRY, CDR2 SYGVKD. The CDR3 totals 13 residues. Trimming stripped 4 bases from V and 5 bases from J, with 9 bases between. The sample is drawn from a study of Graves' ophthalmopathy and Graves' hyperthyroidism. Study-level results: Prediction of ophthalmopathy progression reached approximately 64% sensitivity and approximately 75% specificity.

Hyperthyroidism was new, under 2 months, in patients aged 18 to 65. The clonotype was recovered from an adult man with Graves' hyperthyroidism. The sample comprised peripheral blood or thyroid tissue (not recorded which). This rearrangement joins TRBV10-3 to TRBJ1-5, with D possibly being TRBD1 (5 bases). Written as DNA, the CDR3 is TGTGCCATCAGTGCGACAGCGGATCAGCCCCAGCATTTT. This codes for CAISATADQPQHF.